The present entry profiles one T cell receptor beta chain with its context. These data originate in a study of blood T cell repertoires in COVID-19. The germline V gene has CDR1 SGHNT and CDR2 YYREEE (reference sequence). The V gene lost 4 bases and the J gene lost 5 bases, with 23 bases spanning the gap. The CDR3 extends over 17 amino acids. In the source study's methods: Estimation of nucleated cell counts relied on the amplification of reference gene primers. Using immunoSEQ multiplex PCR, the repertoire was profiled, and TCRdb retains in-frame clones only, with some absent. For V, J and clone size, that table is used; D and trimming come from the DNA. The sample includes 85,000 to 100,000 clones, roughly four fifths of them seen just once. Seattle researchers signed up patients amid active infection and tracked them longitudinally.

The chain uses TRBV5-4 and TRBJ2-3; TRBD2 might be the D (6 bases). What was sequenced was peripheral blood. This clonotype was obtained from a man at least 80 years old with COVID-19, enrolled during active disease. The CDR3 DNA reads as TGTGCCAGCAGCGTGACCCTAGCGTTTAAGAGGGTAGATACGCAGTATTTT. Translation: CASSVTLAFKRVDTQYF.